This T cell receptor (beta chain) originates from a study of T cells in lung cancer brain metastases (dated by TCRdb to the late 2010s). About the investigation overall: Most of the 20 patients had a history of tobacco use, with a median of about 36 pack-years. Patients had a median age at first diagnosis of 57.5 years, with about 9 males and about a dozen females. Primary and metastatic specimens both had an average DNA integrity number of roughly 4, with no significant difference between the two sites. A cohort of some 20 patients was included, from whom roughly 40 specimens were contributed, with one primary lung lesion and one brain metastasis obtained from each patient. Most of the roughly 20 patients received no interval therapy between primary and metastasis resection. In this study, the TCR beta CDR3 repertoires of fully resected primary non-small cell lung cancers were compared with those of paired brain metastases. A median interval of about 48 weeks was observed between acquisition of the primary and brain metastasis specimens. Overall study results and their limits: Brain metastases had significantly fewer unique productive clones than paired primaries (median about 1,500 versus 4,500). Most clones were lesion-specific, with limited overlap between paired lesions (mean Morisita index roughly 0.25). It was not possible to control for the effects of preoperative corticosteroids on T cell infiltration in brain metastases. A significantly larger repertoire fraction was made up by the ten most abundant clones in brain metastases than in primaries, which was suggestive of clonal expansion. DNA fragmentation in FFPE samples may have prevented retrieval of the complete infiltrating T cell repertoire.

The CDR3 starts with the cysteine, ends with the phenylalanine, and has 12 residues. Only the CDR3 portion is preserved as DNA: 36 bases, with reading frame beginning at the first base. The germline V gene encodes CDR1 SEHNR and CDR2 FQNEAQ (reference sequence). V and J lose 5 bases and 6 bases, and a span of 10 bases separates them. Between roughly 2.24 and 5 ug genomic DNA was input per sample, with paired samples receiving equal DNA input. TCR beta libraries were constructed with the immunoSEQ hsTCRbeta Kit, which uses multiplexed V and J gene primers in two PCR steps. Pooled libraries, together with positive and negative controls, were sequenced on an Illumina MiSeq with a 100-cycle paired-end protocol. Under the source paper's analysis protocol: Raw data were processed by the immunoSEQ vendor into normalized, annotated TCR beta repertoire reports. Richness was defined as unique clones by nucleotide sequence, and total richness was extrapolated with the iChao1 and Efron-Thisted estimators. Paired lesions were characterized and compared using Pielou's evenness, Simpson's index, top-ten clone proportional abundance, and the Morisita overlap index. The clones in this table, taken by TCRdb from immuneACCESS, are in-frame only. Not every clone is retained; where verified, under half of the shortfall comes from an unresolved V gene, and the cause of the rest is unknown. V, J and clone size are those of that table, while D and trimming were read from the DNA. The sample table contains roughly 4,500 clones; only one count was recorded for roughly 90% of them. The ten most abundant clones make up 8.1% of the sample.

With regard to this clone: Its antigen remains undetermined. Base qualities are not at hand, and no much larger clone is one base apart.

Patients underwent resection for synchronous oligometastatic disease or delayed recurrence of a solitary brain metastasis. Patients with a history of multiple malignancies were excluded so that cancers other than NSCLC would not be included. Using marked H&E slides as a guide, tumor areas were macrodissected from 5 or 6 unstained 7.5 to 10 um sections that had been deparaffinized. All specimens were formalin-fixed and paraffin-embedded (FFPE). The AllPrep DNA/RNA FFPE Kit was used to extract genomic DNA. The receptor was derived from a man in his fifties or sixties with non-small cell lung cancer. This sequence uses TRBV7-9 and TRBJ1-1, with no confident D gene call. The specimen was tumor tissue from the primary lung tumor. The sample's cell subset or site, from its label and the paper: primary lung cancer lesion. CDR3 region: CASSQVSAEAFF. The nucleotide sequence is given as TGTGCCAGCAGCCAAGTTAGCGCTGAAGCTTTCTTT.